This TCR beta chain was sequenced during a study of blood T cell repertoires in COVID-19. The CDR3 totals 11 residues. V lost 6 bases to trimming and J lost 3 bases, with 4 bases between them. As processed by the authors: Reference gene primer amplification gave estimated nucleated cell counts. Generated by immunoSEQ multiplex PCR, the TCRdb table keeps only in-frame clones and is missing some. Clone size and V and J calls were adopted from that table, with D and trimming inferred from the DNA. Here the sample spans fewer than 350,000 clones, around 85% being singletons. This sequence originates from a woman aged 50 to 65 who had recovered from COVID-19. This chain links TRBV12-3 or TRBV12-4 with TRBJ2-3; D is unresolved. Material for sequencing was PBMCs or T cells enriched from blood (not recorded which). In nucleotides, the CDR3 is TGTGCCAGCAGGCAGACAGATACGCAGTATTTT. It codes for CASRQTDTQYF.